One and the same sample provided the 22 T cell receptor beta chains below, sequenced in a study of blood T cell repertoires in COVID-19. Assay used: immunoSEQ multiplex PCR; TCRdb lists only in-frame clones, some missing. The sample shows 85,000 to 130,000 clones, about two thirds of them seen only once. Sequenced material: peripheral blood. These TCRs come from a human donor with acute or convalescent COVID-19. The donor label of this sample is uncertain.

This clone was counted only a few times. This chain links TRBV12-5 with TRBJ2-2, with 8 bases that match TRBD1. The germline V gene encodes CDR1 LGHNT and CDR2 FRNRAP. The length of the CDR3 is 15 residues. V shed 0 bases and J 3 bases; nucleotides not matched to a gene: 0. The CDR3 nucleotides read TGTGCTAGTGGTTTGGTACAGGGGGACACCGGGGAGCTGTTTTTT. Residues: CASGLVQGDTGELFF.

This clone was seen a few times. V is TRBV5-5 and J is TRBJ1-5; 7 bases are a match to TRBD1. The CDR3 length is 13 residues. V was pared by 4 bases and J by 5 bases, with 3 bases of the junction left unmatched. The germline V gene has CDR1 SGHKS and CDR2 YYEKEE (reference sequence). The CDR3 spells CASSTTGDQPQHF. CDR3 DNA sequence: TGTGCCAGCAGCACAACAGGGGATCAGCCCCAGCATTTT. Combining the CDR3 with reference TRBV5-5 and TRBJ1-5 gives the whole variable domain DAGVTQSPTHLIKTRGQQVTLRCSPISGHKSVSWYQQVLGQGPQFIFQYYEKEERGRGNFPDRFSARQFPNYSSELNVNALLLGDSALYLCASSTTGDQPQHFGDGTRLSIL.

V usage is TRBV19 and J usage is TRBJ2-5; possible D gene TRBD2, 5 bases. CDR1 and CDR2 from the germline V gene are LNHDA and SQIVND (reference sequence). The CDR3 spans 13 residues. Trimming cost V 3 bases and J 7 bases, with 12 bases left between them. The CDR3 protein is CASSIPGSGTQYF. The CDR3 DNA reads TGTGCCAGTAGTATCCCGGGGTCGGGGACCCAGTACTTC.

The J gene is TRBJ1-4, the V gene TRBV7-9, with D hard to call. The ends were cut back, 5 bases at V and 8 bases at J, with 12 bases in the middle. CDR1 and CDR2 (germline): SEHNR, FQNEAQ (reference sequence). The length of the CDR3 is 13 residues. The CDR3 DNA reads as TGTGCCAGCAGCCCCCTGACGGGGGAAAAACTGTTTTTT. This translates into CASSPLTGEKLFF.

J is TRBJ1-5 and V is TRBV28; a possible D gene is TRBD1 (6 bases). This CDR3 comprises 15 residues. Per germline, CDR1 MDHEN and CDR2 SYDVKM. The V gene lost 3 bases and the J gene lost 4 bases, with 13 bases spanning the gap. The CDR3 spells CASSLLGAGNQPQHF. For the CDR3, the DNA is TGTGCCAGCAGTTTGTTGGGGGCTGGAAATCAGCCCCAGCATTTT.

This clone appeared once. The rearrangement links TRBV4-1 to TRBJ1-1, with no clear D. V was cut by 11 bases and J by 1 base, with 17 bases left in between. Germline V gives CDR1 MGHRA, CDR2 YSYEKL. The CDR3 is 14 amino acids. CDR3 sequence reads: CASHDGLRNTEAFF. As DNA, the CDR3 is TGCGCCTCCCACGACGGGTTAAGGAACACTGAAGCTTTCTTT.

The V call is TRBV18, the J call TRBJ2-3; a possible D gene is TRBD1 (6 bases). The CDR3 sequence is 17 residues long. The V end was cut by 3 bases, the J end by 2 bases, with 18 bases between. Germline CDR1 and CDR2: KGHSH and LQKENI. CDR3: CASSPQDRSRHTDTQYF. The DNA for the CDR3 is TGTGCCAGCTCACCTCAAGACAGGTCGCGGCACACAGATACGCAGTATTTT.

V is TRBV11-2 and J is TRBJ2-3; TRBD1 matches 7 bases. The trim removed 3 bases at V and 2 bases at J, leaving 11 bases unmatched. Germline loops: CDR1 SGHAT, CDR2 FQNNGV. This CDR3 is 17 amino acids long. CDR3 residues: CASSFTGQETFTDTQYF. The DNA for the CDR3 is TGTGCCAGCAGCTTTACTGGACAGGAGACTTTCACAGATACGCAGTATTTT.

The V call is TRBV9, the J call TRBJ1-3, with 7 bases lining up with TRBD1. Germline V gene lookup returns CDR1 SGDLS and CDR2 YYNGEE. The V and J ends lost 3 bases and 8 bases, in that order; junction bases with no gene match: 8. The CDR3 extends over 14 amino acids. This chain's CDR3 is CASSAPGQIHTIYF. For the CDR3, the DNA is TGTGCCAGCAGCGCGCCGGGACAGATACACACCATATATTTT.

The V gene is TRBV5-1, the J gene TRBJ1-2, with 8 bases identical to TRBD1. V shed 3 bases, J shed 5 bases, and the junction held 6 bases outside the gene matches. Germline V lookup: CDR1 SGHRS, CDR2 YFSETQ. The CDR3 runs 14 residues. CDR3 amino acids: CASSSRDRSYGYTF. In nucleotides, the CDR3 is TGCGCCAGCAGCTCCCGGGACAGGAGTTATGGCTACACCTTC. Complete variable domain (other parts from reference TRBV5-1 and TRBJ1-2): KAGVTQTPRYLIKTRGQQVTLSCSPISGHRSVSWYQQTPGQGLQFLFEYFSETQRNKGNFPGRFSGRQFSNSRSEMNVSTLELGDSALYLCASSSRDRSYGYTFGSGTRLTVV.

The chain carries TRBV5-1 and TRBJ2-5; TRBD2 matches at 10 bases. The germline CDR1 and CDR2 sequences are SGHRS and YFSETQ. This CDR3 is built from 15 residues. Trimming at V came to 2 bases and at J to 5 bases, leaving 6 bases not matched to a gene. The DNA for the CDR3 is TGCGCCAGCAGCTTTTCTAGCGGGGGCGGTGAGACCCAGTACTTC. Its translation: CASSFSSGGGETQYF.

This clone occurred once. The gene calls are TRBV11-2 and TRBJ2-1; 7 bases fit TRBD1. Trimming at V came to 0 bases and at J to 7 bases, leaving 12 bases not matched to a gene. The CDR3 loop spans 17 amino acids. In germline, CDR1 is SGHAT, CDR2 FQNNGV. The CDR3 region is CASSLDLATGYWNEQFF. The CDR3 bases are TGTGCCAGCAGCTTAGATTTGGCGACAGGGTATTGGAATGAGCAGTTCTTC. Complete variable domain (other parts from reference TRBV11-2 and TRBJ2-1): EAGVAQSPRYKIIEKRQSVAFWCNPISGHATLYWYQQILGQGPKLLIQFQNNGVVDDSQLPKDRFSAERLKGVDSTLKIQPAKLEDSAVYLCASSLDLATGYWNEQFFGPGTRLTVL.

The chain joins TRBV6-5 to TRBJ2-7, with a tentative D call TRBD1 (6 bases). The length of the CDR3 is 15 residues. Germline V gene sequence: CDR1 MNHEY, CDR2 SVGAGI. V shed 6 bases and J shed 3 bases, with 18 bases lying between them. CDR3 bases: TGTGCCAGCAGACAAGGTTCAGGGGAATTCTACGAGCAGTACGTC. The encoded protein is CASRQGSGEFYEQYV.

The rearrangement uses TRBV11-2 and TRBJ2-7; TRBD1 matches at 7 bases. CDR3 size: 12 residues. Germline CDR1 and CDR2: SGHAT and FQNNGV. After removal of 5 bases from V and 7 bases from J, the junction contained 5 bases not matched to a gene. CDR3 in DNA: TGTGCCAGCAGCCTGTCGGACAGGGAGCAGTACTTC. Its protein is CASSLSDREQYF.

This chain connects TRBV4-1 to TRBJ2-3, with 7 positions matching TRBD1. This CDR3 region has 18 residues. The V and J ends lost 0 bases and 10 bases, in that order; junction bases with no gene match: 19. In germline, CDR1 is MGHRA, CDR2 YSYEKL. The CDR3 nucleotides are TGCGCCAGCAGCCAAGATGCGATAACAGGGGTCCGTTGGGGGTCGCAGTATTTT. Translation: CASSQDAITGVRWGSQYF.

The chain links TRBV7-7 to TRBJ2-3, with D perhaps matching TRBD2 (5 bases). This CDR3 has 14 amino acids. V lost 5 bases and J lost 1, with 10 bases in between. Germline V gene lookup returns CDR1 SSHAT and CDR2 FNYEAQ (reference sequence). CDR3 in amino acids: CASSRGSGTDTQYF. The CDR3 bases are TGTGCCAGCAGCCGAGGGTCGGGCACAGATACGCAGTATTTT.

This clone was counted many times. The chain is built from TRBV19 and TRBJ1-6; 7 bases fit TRBD1. Germline lookup yields CDR1 LNHDA and CDR2 SQIVND (reference sequence). This CDR3 comprises 14 residues. V lost 5 bases to trimming and J lost 9 bases; unmatched junction nucleotides: 7. CDR3 protein: CASSEGAVISPLHF. In nucleotides, the CDR3 is TGTGCCAGTAGTGAGGGGGCCGTAATTTCACCCCTCCACTTT. The entire variable domain, with the rest obtained from reference TRBV19 and TRBJ1-6, is as follows: DGGITQSPKYLFRKEGQNVTLSCEQNLNHDAMYWYRQDPGQGLRLIYYSQIVNDFQKGDIAEGYSVSREKKESFPLTVTSAQKNPTAFYLCASSEGAVISPLHFGNGTRLTVT.

This sequence joins TRBV10-3 and TRBJ2-5, with 11 bases aligning to TRBD2. Germline CDR1 and CDR2: ENHRY and SYGVKD. The CDR3 runs to 16 residues. V lost 8 bases to trimming and J lost 4 bases; unmatched junction nucleotides: 12. The CDR3 sequence: CAIQPSGGRMGETQYF. CDR3 DNA: TGTGCCATCCAGCCTAGCGGGGGGCGGATGGGAGAGACCCAGTACTTC.

The rearrangement uses TRBV3-1 (or the pseudogene TRBV3-2) and TRBJ2-7, with a weak D call TRBD1 (6 bases). The CDR3 sequence is 13 residues long. Trimming stripped 5 bases from V and 2 bases from J, with 10 bases between. Germline V gene sequence: CDR1 LGHDT, CDR2 YNNKEL (reference sequence). The chain's CDR3 is CASSGRTAYEQYF. CDR3 DNA sequence: TGTGCCAGCAGCGGACGGACAGCCTACGAGCAGTACTTC.

The rearrangement links TRBV4-2 to TRBJ2-1; TRBD2 agrees at 7 bases. Germline V gene data show CDR1 as LGHNA and CDR2 as YNFKEQ. The V segment lost 5 bases and the J segment 8 bases; nucleotides outside the gene matches: 6. CDR3 length equals 13 residues. CDR3 bases: TGTGCCAGCAGCTCTCGTCGGGAGGATGAGCAGTTCTTC. Its translation is CASSSRREDEQFF.

The chain employs TRBV10-3 and TRBJ2-1; a possible D gene is TRBD2 (5 bases). Between the trimmed V and J ends, which lost 5 bases and 0 bases, there was a span of 11 bases. The CDR3 runs 15 residues. Germline V lookup: CDR1 ENHRY, CDR2 SYGVKD. The CDR3 loop reads CAISPDSASYNEQFF. CDR3 in DNA: TGTGCCATCAGTCCGGACTCGGCCTCCTACAATGAGCAGTTCTTC.

The chain combines TRBV5-1 with TRBJ1-2, with D possibly being TRBD1 (6 bases). Per germline, CDR1 SGHRS and CDR2 YFSETQ. This CDR3 is built from 14 residues. V was pared by 2 bases and J by 6 bases, with 14 bases between. The DNA of the CDR3 is TGCGCCAGCAGCTTAGCTGCCAGGGGAGATGGCTACACCTTC. Translation: CASSLAARGDGYTF.